This TCR beta chain emerged from a study of shared clonotypes between healthy human individuals. Study-level findings and limits: The sole specimen, blood, was sampled, and tissue repertoires likely differ. Naive subsets usually exceeded memory subsets in estimated richness.

The study ran the assay at deep level. The table came from immunoSEQ multiplex PCR; TCRdb's copy has only in-frame clones and leaves some out. The table lists some 500,000 clones, about 96% of them singletons. Remarks on this clone: Its antigen is unidentified.

The donor cohort consisted entirely of Caucasian adults residing in Nashville, Tennessee. V gave up 2 bases and J gave up 8 bases; unmatched junction bases: 8. CDR1 is MGHDK, CDR2 SYGVNS, per germline. CDR3 size: 14 residues. This receptor was identified in a woman in her 30s in good health. The chain has TRBV25-1 and TRBJ1-2; 7 nucleotides agree with TRBD1. Sequenced: naive CD4+ T cells sorted from blood. The sample's subset: CD45RA+ positively selected. The CDR3 sequence is CASSEQTGKKGYTF. CDR3 in DNA: TGTGCCAGCAGTGAACAGACAGGGAAGAAGGGCTACACCTTC.